This T cell receptor (beta chain) was obtained from a study of metastatic and nonmetastatic thyroid tumors. Looking at the study overall: Where malignant and benign thyroid patients were concerned, repertoires were compared across blood and tumor or nodule tissue. Study-wide results and caveats: Benign nodules reportedly had significantly lower TCR beta diversity than malignant thyroid tumors in blood and tumor.

Thyroid surgery took place with no prior treatment in any patient. This clone was picked up a small number of times. Its specificity is unknown. V was shortened by 2 bases and J by 8 bases, with 10 bases between the two germline ends. Germline V gene sequence: CDR1 MNHEY, CDR2 SVGEGT. This CDR3 region has 13 residues. Per the original data handling: It was from CDR3 differences across clinicopathological groups that a distant-metastasis classifier for papillary thyroid cancer was built. With MiXCR, TCRdb called clones anew from the PCR reads. In this record, the V and J calls reflect TCRdb's handling and not the investigators' own analysis. The sample has about 19,000 clones, around 40% seen once; the top ten hold about 26%.

The receptor's source is a female donor with papillary thyroid cancer or a benign thyroid nodule (not recorded which). Some clones in this sample may be carry-over from other donors' samples. This rearrangement joins TRBV6-2 or TRBV6-3 to TRBJ2-1; D possibly corresponds to TRBD1 (7 bases). Source material: tumor tissue. The CDR3 nucleotides read TGTGCCAGCAGTTACGCCAGGGGGGATGAGCAGTTCTTC. Translating it yields CASSYARGDEQFF.